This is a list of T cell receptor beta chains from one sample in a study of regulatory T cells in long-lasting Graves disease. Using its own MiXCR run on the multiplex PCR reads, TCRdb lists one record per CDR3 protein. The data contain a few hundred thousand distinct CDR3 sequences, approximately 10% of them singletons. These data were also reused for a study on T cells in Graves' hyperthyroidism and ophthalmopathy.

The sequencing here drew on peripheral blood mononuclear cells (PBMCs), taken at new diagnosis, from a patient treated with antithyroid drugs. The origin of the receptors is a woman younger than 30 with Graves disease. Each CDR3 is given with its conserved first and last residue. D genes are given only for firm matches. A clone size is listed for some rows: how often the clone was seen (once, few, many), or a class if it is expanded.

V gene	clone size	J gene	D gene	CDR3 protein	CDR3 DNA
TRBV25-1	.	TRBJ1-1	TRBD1	CATENPGTGVMNTEAFF	TGTGCCACCGAAAATCCCGGGACAGGGGTCATGAACACTGAAGCTTTCTTT
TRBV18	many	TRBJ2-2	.	CASSPPVVGELFF	TGTGCCAGCTCACCACCGGTTGTCGGGGAGCTGTTTTTT
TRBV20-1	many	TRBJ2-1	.	CTSLREHEQFF	TGCACCTCCTTAAGGGAGCATGAGCAGTTCTTC
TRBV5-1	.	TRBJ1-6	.	CASGLDGSPLHF	TGCGCCAGCGGCTTGGATGGTTCACCCCTCCACTTT
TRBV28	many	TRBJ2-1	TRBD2	CASREISGEGEQFF	TGTGCCAGCAGAGAAATTAGCGGGGAAGGTGAGCAGTTCTTC
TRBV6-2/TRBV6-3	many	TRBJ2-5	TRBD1	CASGGTGRETQYF	TGTGCCAGCGGCGGGACAGGACGGGAGACCCAGTACTTC
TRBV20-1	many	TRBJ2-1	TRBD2	CSAQESGASIYEQFF	TGCAGTGCCCAAGAAAGCGGGGCTTCAATTTATGAGCAGTTCTTC
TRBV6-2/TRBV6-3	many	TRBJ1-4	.	CASTPADGGNEKLFF	TGTGCCAGCACCCCTGCGGACGGGGGAAATGAAAAACTGTTTTTT
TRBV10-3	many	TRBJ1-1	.	CAISVDSSNTEAFF	TGTGCCATCAGTGTAGACAGCTCGAACACTGAAGCTTTCTTT
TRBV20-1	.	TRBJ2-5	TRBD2	CSAGGGYGETQYF	TGCAGTGCTGGGGGGGGTTACGGAGAGACCCAGTACTTC
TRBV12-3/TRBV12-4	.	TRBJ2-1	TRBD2	CASSQLAGGSNEQFF	TGTGCCAGCAGTCAACTAGCGGGAGGGAGCAATGAGCAGTTCTTC
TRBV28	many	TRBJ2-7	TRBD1	CASGQGWDEQYF	TGTGCCAGCGGACAGGGTTGGGACGAGCAGTACTTC
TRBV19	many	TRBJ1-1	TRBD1	CASRGQGTEAFF	TGTGCCAGTAGAGGACAGGGGACTGAAGCTTTCTTT
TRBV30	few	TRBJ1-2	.	CAWRKDYGYTF	TGTGCCTGGAGGAAGGATTATGGCTACACCTTC
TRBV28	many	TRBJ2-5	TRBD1	CASSYPGTGSRETQYF	TGTGCCAGCAGTTATCCCGGGACAGGGTCCCGGGAGACCCAGTACTTC
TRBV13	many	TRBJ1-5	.	CASSRYRESNQPQHF	TGTGCCAGCAGCCGCTACAGGGAGTCCAATCAGCCCCAGCATTTT
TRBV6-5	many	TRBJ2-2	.	CASSYLNTGELFF	TGTGCCAGCAGTTATCTCAACACCGGGGAGCTGTTTTTT
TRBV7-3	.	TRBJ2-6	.	CASRPRAGGANVLTF	TGTGCCAGCAGGCCCAGGGCTGGTGGGGCCAACGTCCTGACTTTC
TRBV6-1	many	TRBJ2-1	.	CATKPTALATRQFF	TGTGCCACAAAGCCCACGGCGCTAGCGACCCGGCAGTTCTTC
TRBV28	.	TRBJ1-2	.	CASSLAGAGGYTF	TGTGCCAGCAGTTTGGCAGGGGCGGGTGGCTACACCTTC
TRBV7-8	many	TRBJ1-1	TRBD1	CASSLDRGWGAFF	TGTGCCAGCAGCTTGGACAGGGGGTGGGGAGCTTTCTTT
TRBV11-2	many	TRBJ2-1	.	CASRRVLRRTSAFF	TGTGCCAGCAGACGCGTACTCCGAAGAACCAGCGCCTTCTTC
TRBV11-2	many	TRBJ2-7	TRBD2	CASSLVRREKNVGLYEQYF	TGTGCCAGCAGCTTAGTCCGGCGGGAGAAGAACGTTGGACTCTACGAGCAGTACTTC
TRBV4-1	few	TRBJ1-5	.	CASSQGTVNQPQHF	TGCGCCAGCAGCCAAGGGACAGTCAATCAGCCCCAGCATTTT
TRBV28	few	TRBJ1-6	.	CASQTGLDSPLHF	TGTGCCAGCCAGACAGGTCTAGATTCACCCCTCCACTTT
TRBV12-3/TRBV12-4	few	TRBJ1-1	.	CASSLDLLSTEAFF	TGTGCCAGCAGTTTAGACCTTCTGTCCACTGAAGCTTTCTTT
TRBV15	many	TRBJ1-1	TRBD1	CATSRAGQGNTEAFF	TGTGCCACCAGCAGAGCGGGACAGGGGAACACTGAAGCTTTCTTT
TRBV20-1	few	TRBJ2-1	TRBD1	CSAKSGTVYNEQFF	TGCAGTGCTAAATCAGGGACAGTCTACAATGAGCAGTTCTTC
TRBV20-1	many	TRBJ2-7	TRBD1	CSARTGTGDYEQYF	TGCAGTGCTAGAACCGGGACAGGGGACTACGAGCAGTACTTC
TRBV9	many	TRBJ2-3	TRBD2	CASSVEGRDGATDTQYF	TGTGCCAGCAGCGTCGAGGGGAGGGACGGGGCCACAGATACGCAGTATTTT
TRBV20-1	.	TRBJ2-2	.	CSARDYRPNTGELFF	TGCAGTGCTAGAGATTATCGGCCAAACACCGGGGAGCTGTTTTTT
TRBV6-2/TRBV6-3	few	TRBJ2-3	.	CASSYLGHQTQYF	TGTGCCAGCAGTTACCTGGGTCATCAAACGCAGTATTTT
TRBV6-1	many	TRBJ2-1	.	CASSPQGLNEQFF	TGTGCCAGCAGTCCACAGGGTTTGAATGAGCAGTTCTTC
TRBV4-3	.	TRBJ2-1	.	CASSQWTETKKYNEQFF	TGCGCCAGCAGCCAGTGGACAGAAACAAAAAAATACAATGAGCAGTTCTTC
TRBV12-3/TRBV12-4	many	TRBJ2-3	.	CASTPRSHTDTQYF	TGTGCCAGCACCCCCCGGAGCCACACAGATACGCAGTATTTT
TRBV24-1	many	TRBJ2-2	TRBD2	CATSDPLAGGLAGELFF	TGTGCCACCAGTGACCCACTAGCGGGAGGGTTAGCCGGGGAGCTGTTTTTT
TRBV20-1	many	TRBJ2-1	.	CSARWDSRLSGEQFF	TGCAGTGCCAGGTGGGACTCGCGGTTATCTGGTGAGCAGTTCTTC
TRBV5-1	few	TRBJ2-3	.	CASHGGRGSDTQYF	TGCGCCAGCCACGGGGGACGGGGGTCAGATACGCAGTATTTT
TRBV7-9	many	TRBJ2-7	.	CASSSLMVKNYEQYF	TGTGCCAGCAGCTCACTTATGGTCAAGAACTACGAGCAGTACTTC
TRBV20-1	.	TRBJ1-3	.	CSARDGRDSGNTIYF	TGCAGTGCTAGAGACGGGCGGGACTCTGGAAACACCATATATTTT